This T cell receptor beta chain is from a study of tumor-infiltrating lymphocytes in primary liver carcinoma (dated by TCRdb to about 2017). In the study overall: Roughly five patients with histopathologically diagnosed primary liver carcinoma underwent surgical resection in China between late 2015 and March 2016. Of the five patients (three men and two women, aged 30 to 69 years), four had hepatocellular carcinoma and one had combined HCC and intrahepatic cholangiocarcinoma. The five patients had tumors staged T1-T3 N0M0, with maximum diameters ranging from about 4.2 to 10 cm. Technical replicate repertoires showed high reproducibility, with mean shared-clone rates about 0.92 and correlation coefficients above 0.95. Samples yielded roughly 3.5 to 8 million productive TCRbeta reads; read depth did not differ significantly between tissue types. For each liver tumor, the study sampled five regions along with adjacent normal tissue and blood, and applied TCRbeta repertoire sequencing, expression microarrays and whole-exome sequencing. A total of about 35 specimens from 5 patients, comprising approximately 25 tumor regions, 5 adjacent noncancerous liver tissues and 5 peripheral blood samples, were covered by TCRbeta repertoire sequencing.

What the work shows at the level of the full study, not this receptor alone: Comparison of CD4+ and CD8+ T cell repertoires was precluded by the use of bulk unsorted samples. Only the TCR beta chain was sequenced, so true repertoire diversity is likely underestimated because unpaired alpha chains were not captured. A significantly larger repertoire fraction was made up by the top 250 clones in tumors than in blood (p = 0.039). The study included only a handful of patients, and the authors note findings should be validated in a larger study. Repertoire overlap was higher between tumor regions (mean about 35%) than tumor-adjacent (17%) or tumor-blood (roughly 14%) pairs, consistent with antigen-driven expansion.

Using a constant-region primer and ProtoScript II reverse transcriptase, TCRbeta-specific cDNA was reverse-transcribed from approximately 0.55 ug total RNA. Three nested multiplex PCR rounds, following a slightly modified ARM-PCR procedure, were used to build the TCRbeta libraries. Each of the first two PCR rounds ran for around 9 cycles and used multiplex TRBV1-TRBV30 forward primers together with a Cbeta reverse primer. A final 25-cycle PCR with Deep VentR polymerase added sample barcodes and Illumina adapters. Before sequencing, amplicons between 200 and 500 bp were purified from gel using a QIAquick gel extraction kit. An Illumina HiSeq 2500 was used to sequence the TCRbeta amplicons, generating 250-bp paired-end reads. The original pipeline was this. To recover full CDR3 sequences, reads were quality-trimmed using Trimmomatic v0.33 and paired reads were then merged using FLASH v1.2.11. V, D and J germline segments were assigned to the rearranged TCRbeta sequences using MiGEC v1.2.1b. Clonotype statistics and Shannon-Wiener diversity indices were calculated with VDJtools v1.0.0. To reduce sampling bias, subsequent analyses other than the diversity analysis used only the 250 most abundant clonotypes in each sample. TCRdb handled the public reads itself, with Q25 trimming in fastp and clone calling in MiXCR, and kept productive beta chains. All rows with the same CDR3 protein become a single entry with the most common DNA and genes. These V and J calls rely on TCRdb rather than the paper's analysis. For this sample the table gives approximately 340,000 distinct CDR3 sequences, of which less than 70% were detected only once. Under 8.5% of the sample is in the top ten clones.

Blood RNA was extracted from unsorted whole blood using TRIzol reagent, and germline DNA was obtained with the DNeasy Blood & Tissue kit. Chronic HBV infection was present in the patients, and the patients were treatment-naive at sampling. Before surgery, about 4 milliliters of peripheral blood were collected into K2EDTA tubes. This clonotype has a count of ten or more. Which antigen it targets is not known. Within one base of it there is no much larger clone, and no base qualities were kept. Trimming at the junction amounts to 4 bases on V and 2 bases on J, and the germline ends lie 18 bases apart. Including cysteine and phenylalanine, the CDR3 has 16 amino acids. Only the CDR3 region is kept as DNA, spanning 48 bases read in frame from base 1. The germline V gene encodes CDR1 MGHRA and CDR2 YSYEKL.

The chain joins TRBV4-1 to TRBJ2-7; a weak D assignment points to TRBD1 (5 bases agree). This receptor was taken from a man aged 40-55 years with primary liver carcinoma and hepatitis B virus infection. The sample comprised peripheral blood. The CDR3: CASSLPDTDPTYEQYF. Read as DNA, the sequence is TGCGCCAGCAGCCTGCCGGACACAGACCCTACCTACGAGCAGTACTTC.